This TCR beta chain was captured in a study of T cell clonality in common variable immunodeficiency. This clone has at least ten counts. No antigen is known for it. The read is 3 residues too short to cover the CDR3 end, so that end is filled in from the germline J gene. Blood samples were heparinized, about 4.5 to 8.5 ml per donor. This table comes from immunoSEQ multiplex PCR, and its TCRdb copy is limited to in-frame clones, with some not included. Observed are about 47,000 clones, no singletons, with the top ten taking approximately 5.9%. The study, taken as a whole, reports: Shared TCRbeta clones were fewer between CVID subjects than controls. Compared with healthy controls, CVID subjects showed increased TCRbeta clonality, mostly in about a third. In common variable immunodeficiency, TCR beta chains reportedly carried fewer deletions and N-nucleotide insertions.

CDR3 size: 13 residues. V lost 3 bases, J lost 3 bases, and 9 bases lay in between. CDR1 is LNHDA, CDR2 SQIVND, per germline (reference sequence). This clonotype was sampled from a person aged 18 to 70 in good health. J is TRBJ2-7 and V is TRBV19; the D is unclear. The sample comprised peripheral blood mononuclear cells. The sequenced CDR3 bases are TGTGCCAGTAGTATCAACTCAAACTACGAG. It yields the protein CASSINSNYE. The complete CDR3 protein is CASSINSNYEQYF.